The entry below describes one T cell receptor (beta chain). The data were obtained in a study of blood T cell repertoires in COVID-19. The overall study: Sites across the United States, Italy and Spain contributed samples from acute and convalescent COVID-19. PBMCs, B-cell-depleted T cells, or T cells provided the cDNA or gDNA that made up the material.

In the original workflow: Estimates of nucleated cell counts were drawn from the amplification of reference gene primers. Assay: immunoSEQ multiplex PCR; the TCRdb copy retains only in-frame clones and omits some. V and J calls plus clone size are reproduced from that table; the DNA served to infer D and trimming. The table shows about 210,000 clones, with around four fifths occurring only once. CDR1 is SQVTM, CDR2 ANQGSEA, per germline. This CDR3 is 13 amino acids long. The V and J ends lost 6 bases and 3 bases, in that order; junction bases with no gene match: 8. The material sequenced was peripheral blood. The V call is TRBV29-1, the J call TRBJ2-7, with 7 nucleotides matching TRBD1. This TCR derives from a woman aged 35 to 49 with active or convalescent COVID-19. This CDR3 reads CSVYTDRNYEQYF. CDR3 DNA: TGCAGCGTCTATACGGACAGGAACTACGAGCAGTACTTC.